This entry is about one T cell receptor beta chain. Its antigen is undetermined. 60 Vbeta and 13 Jbeta primers were used in PCR. The repertoire was sequenced with immunoSEQ multiplex PCR; TCRdb's copy has only in-frame clones and lacks some. The sample lists over 100,000 clones; around 80% were seen once. These data originate in a study of cytomegalovirus exposure and HLA in healthy donors. The CDR3 runs 15 residues. Overall study results and limits: A later analysis associated around 17,000 TCR beta sequences with HLA alleles at a 0.05 false discovery rate. In a later analysis, across HLA loci, associated TCR counts were highest for DRB1, lowest for HLA-C. Later analysis identified several of the most significant clusters that appeared linked to common viral pathogens. Altogether, some 170 TCR beta chains were recorded as cytomegalovirus-associated.

Sequenced input: PBMCs. The TCR comes from a man under 40 in good health and CMV-seropositive. The chain couples TRBV21-1 to TRBJ2-5; TRBD2 is the table's D call and was not checked against the DNA. TRBV21-1 is an annotated pseudogene. The CDR3 reads CASSSVAGGMGTQYF. The DNA of the CDR3 is TGTGCCAGCAGCAGTGTAGCGGGGGGGATGGGGACCCAGTACTTC.